This T cell receptor beta chain was recovered during a study of patients and donors after allogeneic stem cell transplantation. This clonotype occurred a few times. TCRdb passed the RT-PCR reads through MiXCR, listing each CDR3 protein once. This table has about 400,000 distinct CDR3 sequences, roughly 17% appearing once. V shed 4 bases, J shed 0 bases, and the junction held 6 bases outside the gene matches. CDR1 and CDR2 (germline): SEHNR, FQNEAQ (reference sequence). This CDR3 contains 16 residues. The chain recombines TRBV7-9 with TRBJ1-5; 7 nucleotides line up with TRBD1. Sequencing used blood, either unsorted or a sorted T cell fraction (not recorded which). The sequence derives from a human donor who was either an allogeneic HSCT recipient or a stem cell or donor lymphocyte infusion donor (not recorded which). It is not recorded whose cells these are; they may come from a transplant donor. The CDR3 loop reads CASSSKDRVSNQPQHF. The CDR3, as DNA: TGTGCCAGCAGCTCCAAAGACAGGGTTAGCAATCAGCCCCAGCATTTT.